What follows is one T cell receptor (beta chain) and its context. Antigen: not known. Compared with germline, one end of the junction differs, possibly owing to a read error. This entry is derived from a study of response to subunit inactivated influenza vaccine. TCRdb reanalysed the RT-PCR reads using MiXCR and keeps one entry per CDR3 protein. The sample yields about 540,000 distinct CDR3 sequences, roughly 23% seen once. Germline-derived CDR1 and CDR2 are SGHTA and FQGNSA. The CDR3 loop spans 15 amino acids. The study, taken as a whole, reports: After each seasonal influenza vaccination, few new T cells are recruited, the authors suggested.

This sample was shared with a second study, whose subject was T cells expressing NK-cell markers. That study reports: TCR beta libraries carry UMIs added by 5'RACE template switching. Just one sequenced donor of eight was HCMV-seronegative, while seven were seropositive. Of the CD8+ T cells in about 6 donors, roughly 1.0-7.5% belonged to dominant NKG2C+ clonotypes. These clonotypes additionally ranked first within the CD3+CD56-NKG2C+ fraction of a handful of donors.

The TCR comes from a man in his fifties or sixties who received an inactivated influenza vaccine. The chain recombines TRBV7-2 with TRBJ2-7, with 11 bases that match TRBD1. The starting material was CD4+ T cells sorted from PBMCs, obtained 11 to 12 days after vaccination. CDR3 protein: CASSLTGPIWTGGNF. The DNA for the CDR3 is TGTGCCAGCAGCCTAACAGGGCCAATATGGACAGGGGGCAACTTC. Complete variable domain (other parts from reference TRBV7-2 and TRBJ2-7): GAGVSQSPSNKVTEKGKDVELRCDPISGHTALYWYRQSLGQGLEFLIYFQGNSAPDKSGLPSDRFSAERTGGSVSTLTIQRTQQEDSAVYLCASSLTGPIWTGGNFGPGTRLTVT.